The rows below give T cell receptor beta chains drawn from one sample of a study of cytomegalovirus exposure and HLA in healthy donors. Using immunoSEQ multiplex PCR, the repertoire was profiled, and TCRdb retains in-frame clones only, with some absent. The profile shows about 170,000 clones, around 62% of them singletons. Material for sequencing was PBMCs. The receptors were sampled from a man between 40 and 49 years old in good health and CMV-seronegative. Each CDR3 is given with its conserved first and last residue. The D gene is left open where the match is weak. Only some rows state a clone size, as once, few, many or a class for expanded clones.

abundance: NA
j_gene: TRBJ2-7
v_gene: TRBV7-2
d_gene: NA
len: 14
CDR3nt: TGTGCCAGCAGCTTAGGCCCAGGAACCTACGAGCAGTACTTC
CDR3aa: CASSLGPGTYEQYF

abundance: NA
j_gene: TRBJ2-7
v_gene: TRBV6-6
d_gene: NA
len: 15
CDR3nt: TGTGCCAGCAGGGCCCAAGGGGTCGTCCACTACGAGCAGTACTTC
CDR3aa: CASRAQGVVHYEQYF

abundance: NA
j_gene: TRBJ1-4
v_gene: TRBV11-2
d_gene: NA
len: 17
CDR3nt: TGTGCCAGCAGCTCAGGGCCGGGGGAATGGGTTTCTGAAAAACTGTTTTTT
CDR3aa: CASSSGPGEWVSEKLFF

abundance: NA
j_gene: TRBJ2-1
v_gene: TRBV5-1
d_gene: TRBD1
len: 15
CDR3nt: TGCGCCAGCAGCTCGGGACAGGGGGCGACGAATGAGCAGTTCTTC
CDR3aa: CASSSGQGATNEQFF

abundance: few
j_gene: TRBJ1-5
v_gene: TRBV6-6
d_gene: NA
len: 13
CDR3nt: TGTGCCAGCAGACCAACAGGTGATCAGCCCCAGCATTTT
CDR3aa: CASRPTGDQPQHF

abundance: NA
j_gene: TRBJ2-7
v_gene: TRBV6-5
d_gene: TRBD2
len: 15
CDR3nt: TGTGCCAGCAGCGTCCGCGGGAGGACCCACTACGAGCAGTACTTC
CDR3aa: CASSVRGRTHYEQYF

abundance: NA
j_gene: TRBJ1-6
v_gene: TRBV7-2
d_gene: TRBD1
len: 14
CDR3nt: TGTGCCAGCAGCCTTGACAGGGGCAGGTCACCCCTCCACTTT
CDR3aa: CASSLDRGRSPLHF

abundance: NA
j_gene: TRBJ1-5
v_gene: TRBV6-1
d_gene: NA
len: 14
CDR3nt: TGTGCCAGCAAAAGGTGGGGAGGCAGTCAGCCCCAGCATTTT
CDR3aa: CASKRWGGSQPQHF

abundance: NA
j_gene: TRBJ2-1
v_gene: TRBV6-1
d_gene: NA
len: 13
CDR3nt: TGTGCCAGCAACGAAGCGAGGAGGTTTGAGCAGTTCTTC
CDR3aa: CASNEARRFEQFF

abundance: NA
j_gene: TRBJ2-3
v_gene: TRBV21-1
d_gene: NA
len: 15
CDR3nt: TGTGCCGGCAGAATAGAAGGACAGGGGGGAGATACGCAGTATTTT
CDR3aa: CAGRIEGQGGDTQYF

abundance: NA
j_gene: TRBJ2-1
v_gene: TRBV7-3
d_gene: NA
len: 16
CDR3nt: TGTGCCAGCAGCTTACATCTAGGGGTTTCCTACAATGAGCAGTTCTTC
CDR3aa: CASSLHLGVSYNEQFF

abundance: NA
j_gene: TRBJ2-5
v_gene: TRBV6-6
d_gene: NA
len: 14
CDR3nt: TGTGCCAGCAGTTATCCGGGGTCCCAAGGGACCCAGTACTTC
CDR3aa: CASSYPGSQGTQYF

abundance: NA
j_gene: TRBJ1-1
v_gene: TRBV6-5
d_gene: NA
len: 13
CDR3nt: TGTGCCAGCAGTCATCGGGACACCCGTGAAGCTTTCTTT
CDR3aa: CASSHRDTREAFF

abundance: NA
j_gene: TRBJ2-3
v_gene: TRBV5-5
d_gene: TRBD1
len: 15
CDR3nt: TGTGCCAGCAGCTTCGGGACAGGAGGTCCAGATACGCAGTATTTT
CDR3aa: CASSFGTGGPDTQYF

abundance: NA
j_gene: TRBJ2-1
v_gene: TRBV10-3
d_gene: NA
len: 14
CDR3nt: TGTGCCATCAGCGACGGGAAGGGTACTAATGAGCAGTTCTTC
CDR3aa: CAISDGKGTNEQFF

abundance: NA
j_gene: TRBJ2-5
v_gene: TRBV9
d_gene: NA
len: 14
CDR3nt: TGTGCCAGCAGCGCCGAGGGCCTACAAGAGACCCAGTACTTC
CDR3aa: CASSAEGLQETQYF

abundance: few
j_gene: TRBJ1-2
v_gene: TRBV9
d_gene: NA
len: 14
CDR3nt: TGTGCCAGCAGCGTAGATATGGGGGCGGGTGGCTACACCTTC
CDR3aa: CASSVDMGAGGYTF

abundance: NA
j_gene: TRBJ2-1
v_gene: TRBV9
d_gene: TRBD2
len: 15
CDR3nt: TGTGCCAGCAGCGTATCAGCGGGGGGGCCTGATGAGCAGTTCTTC
CDR3aa: CASSVSAGGPDEQFF

abundance: NA
j_gene: TRBJ1-3
v_gene: TRBV7-9
d_gene: NA
len: 13
CDR3nt: TGTGCCAGCAGCTTTTACTCTGGAAACACCATATATTTT
CDR3aa: CASSFYSGNTIYF

abundance: NA
j_gene: TRBJ2-7
v_gene: TRBV25-1
d_gene: TRBD1
len: 13
CDR3nt: TGTGCCAGCAGTGCCGGGACAGTCTACGAGCAGTACTTC
CDR3aa: CASSAGTVYEQYF

abundance: few
j_gene: TRBJ1-4
v_gene: TRBV5-1
d_gene: TRBD1
len: 14
CDR3nt: TGCGCCAGCAGCTTGGGGACAGGCGGTGAAAAACTGTTTTTT
CDR3aa: CASSLGTGGEKLFF

abundance: NA
j_gene: TRBJ1-6
v_gene: TRBV5-4
d_gene: TRBD1
len: 16
CDR3nt: TGTGCCAGCAGCGGGGGTAGGACAGGGGTCAATTCACCCCTCCACTTT
CDR3aa: CASSGGRTGVNSPLHF

abundance: NA
j_gene: TRBJ1-2
v_gene: TRBV5-1
d_gene: TRBD1
len: 12
CDR3nt: TGCGCCAGCAGCCCGGGACAGGCGGGCTACACCTTC
CDR3aa: CASSPGQAGYTF

abundance: few
j_gene: TRBJ1-1
v_gene: TRBV6-5
d_gene: TRBD1
len: 14
CDR3nt: TGTGCCAGCAGTAAGGACAGGGGGCGGACTGAAGCTTTCTTT
CDR3aa: CASSKDRGRTEAFF

abundance: once
j_gene: TRBJ2-1
v_gene: TRBV25-1
d_gene: TRBD1
len: 16
CDR3nt: TGTGCCAGCAGTGACCGGACAGGGTTTAGCTACAATGAGCAGTTCTTC
CDR3aa: CASSDRTGFSYNEQFF